Each of the 18 T cell receptor beta chains below was sequenced from the same sample in a study of shared clonotypes between healthy human individuals. The method was immunoSEQ multiplex PCR; TCRdb's version includes in-frame clones alone and lacks a portion of them. The sample yields around 2,100,000 clones, over 85% seen once. Cells designated naive CD8 were CD45RO-negative and were positively selected for CCR7, with terminally differentiated effector memory CD45RA+ cells excluded. Sequenced material: naive CD8+ T cells sorted from blood. The receptor set was obtained from a man aged 18 to 30 in good health.

The chain couples TRBV5-5 to TRBJ2-7, with D perhaps given as TRBD1 or TRBD2 (5 bases each). Trimming stripped 3 bases from V and 3 bases from J, with 13 bases between. The V gene's germline CDR1 is SGHKS and CDR2 YYEKEE (reference sequence). There are 14 residues in the CDR3. Here the CDR3 DNA reads TGTGCCAGCAGCTGGGACCTAGGGAACTACGAGCAGTACTTC. It translates to CASSWDLGNYEQYF.

The V call is TRBV4-3, the J call TRBJ2-1; TRBD2 aligns across 8 bases. Germline assignment: CDR1 LGHNA and CDR2 YSLEER. The V segment lost 0 bases and the J segment 4 bases; nucleotides outside the gene matches: 8. The CDR3 sequence is 17 residues long. CDR3 in DNA: TGCGCCAGCAGCCAAGATTGGTCCGGGACTAGGTACAATGAGCAGTTCTTC. It yields the protein CASSQDWSGTRYNEQFF.

The rearrangement uses TRBV7-9 and TRBJ2-3; TRBD1 matches at 7 bases. The V and J ends lost 10 bases and 2 bases, in that order; junction bases with no gene match: 6. The CDR3 is 13 amino acids. Germline values: CDR1 SEHNR, CDR2 FQNEAQ (reference sequence). CDR3 DNA: TGTGCCATCGGGACAGTCGACACAGATACGCAGTATTTT. Amino acid sequence: CAIGTVDTDTQYF.

This chain links TRBV29-1 with TRBJ2-1, with D possibly matching TRBD2 (6 bases). The V gene's germline CDR1 is SQVTM and CDR2 ANQGSEA. Trimming removed 6 bases at V and 6 bases at J, with 30 bases between. This CDR3 is built from 18 residues. In DNA form, the CDR3 reads TGCAGCGTCCTATCGGGATTAGCGGTCCAGAAAGGTGGCAATGAGCAGTTCTTC. It yields the protein CSVLSGLAVQKGGNEQFF.

The rearrangement joins TRBV9 to TRBJ2-3; D call uncertain. Trimming removed 0 bases from V and 1 base from J, with 9 bases in between. The CDR3 is made up of 15 amino acids. In germline, CDR1 is SGDLS, CDR2 YYNGEE. The CDR3 DNA is TGTGCCAGCAGCGTAGTAGACAAAGGCACAGATACGCAGTATTTT. Translating it yields CASSVVDKGTDTQYF.

This chain links TRBV29-1 with TRBJ2-7; D possibly uses TRBD1 or TRBD2 (5 bases each). The V end lost 7 bases, the J end lost 6 bases, and 13 bases lay between the germline ends. Germline-derived CDR1 and CDR2 are SQVTM and ANQGSEA. The CDR3 extends over 11 amino acids. Written as DNA, the CDR3 is TGCAGCGCCACGGTGAGGGGCGAGCAGTACTTC. Its translation is CSATVRGEQYF.

This sequence joins TRBV11-2 and TRBJ1-2; the match to TRBD1 covers 8 bases. Germline CDR1 is SGHAT and CDR2 is FQNNGV. V gave up 3 bases and J gave up 1 base; unmatched junction bases: 1. This CDR3 is built from 14 residues. The chain's CDR3 is CASSFRGLNYGYTF. The DNA for the CDR3 is TGTGCCAGCAGCTTCAGGGGGCTTAACTATGGCTACACCTTC.

As to this clone: This sample includes further DNA sequences coding for the same CDR3. V usage is TRBV28 and J usage is TRBJ2-2; the D is unclear. The V end lost 3 bases, the J end lost 6 bases, and 5 bases lay between the germline ends. There are 12 residues in the CDR3. Germline V gene lookup returns CDR1 MDHEN and CDR2 SYDVKM. DNA of the CDR3: TGTGCCAGCAGTTTTAGGCCCGGGGAGCTGTTTTTT. It encodes CASSFRPGELFF. The variable domain in full, with the rest retrieved from reference TRBV28 and TRBJ2-2, is DVKVTQSSRYLVKRTGEKVFLECVQDMDHENMFWYRQDPGLGLRLIYFSYDVKMKEKGDIPEGYSVSREKKERFSLILESASTNQTSMYLCASSFRPGELFFGEGSRLTVL.

This chain uses TRBV27 with TRBJ1-5, with 8 bases lining up with TRBD1. Germline CDR1 and CDR2: MNHEY and SMNVEV (reference sequence). CDR3 length: 14 amino acids. The trim removed 6 bases at V and 6 bases at J, leaving 7 bases unmatched. The chain's CDR3 is CASRSGGALQPQHF. For the CDR3, the DNA is TGTGCCAGCAGGTCAGGGGGCGCGCTTCAGCCCCAGCATTTT.

The chain employs TRBV21-1 and TRBJ2-7; the D segment call TRBD1 is taken from the table without a DNA check. TRBV21-1 is flagged as a pseudogene. This CDR3 comprises 15 residues. CDR3 region: CASTTHRDRFYEQYF. The CDR3 nucleotides read TGTGCCAGCACCACCCACCGGGACAGATTCTACGAGCAGTACTTC.

This clone was detected once. The chain combines TRBV10-1 with TRBJ1-4, with TRBD1 identical over 9 bases. The CDR3 runs 12 residues. CDR1 and CDR2 (germline): WNHNN, SYGVQD (reference sequence). Trimming cost V 6 bases and J 8 bases; bases outside gene matches: 1. CDR3 DNA sequence: TGCGCCAGCAGCACAGGGGGCGAAAAACTGTTTTTT. Translating gives CASSTGGEKLFF.

Worth noting for this clone: The identical CDR3 is also encoded by other nucleotide sequences in the sample. The J gene is TRBJ2-1, the V gene TRBV2; D ambiguous. Germline CDR1 reads SNHLY; CDR2 reads FYNNEI. The CDR3 contains 12 residues. Deletions cut 6 bases from V and 4 bases from J, with 7 bases between. Here the CDR3 reads CASRFSYNEQFF. CDR3 sequence (DNA): TGTGCCAGCAGATTCTCTTACAATGAGCAGTTCTTC.

This clone was seen only once. V usage is TRBV19 and J usage is TRBJ2-2; perhaps TRBD2 as D (5 bases). Per the germline V gene, CDR1 is LNHDA and CDR2 is SQIVND (reference sequence). The CDR3 covers 20 residues. V lost 7 bases to trimming and J lost 5 bases, with 32 bases between them. CDR3 bases: TGTGCCAGTAAGGCCTTAATATTTGGGAGCTCCCACGTGTGGACCGGGGAGCTGTTTTTT. It encodes CASKALIFGSSHVWTGELFF. Complete variable domain (other parts from reference TRBV19 and TRBJ2-2): DGGITQSPKYLFRKEGQNVTLSCEQNLNHDAMYWYRQDPGQGLRLIYYSQIVNDFQKGDIAEGYSVSREKKESFPLTVTSAQKNPTAFYLCASKALIFGSSHVWTGELFFGEGSRLTVL.

The chain couples TRBV27 to TRBJ1-2; TRBD1 is a possible D gene (5 bases). The length of the CDR3 is 14 residues. CDR1 is MNHEY and CDR2 is SMNVEV in the germline V gene (reference sequence). Between the trimmed V and J ends, which lost 0 bases and 2 bases, there was a span of 7 bases. The chain's CDR3 is CASSLSRANYGYTF. As DNA, the CDR3 is TGTGCCAGCAGTTTATCCAGGGCCAACTATGGCTACACCTTC.

The chain is built from TRBV7-9 and TRBJ1-1; 10 bases are a match to TRBD1. V lost 0 bases to trimming and J lost 11 bases; unmatched junction nucleotides: 12. The CDR3 has 16 amino acids. CDR1 and CDR2 (germline): SEHNR, FQNEAQ (reference sequence). The CDR3 region is CASSLAVRDRGFDAFF. The DNA of the CDR3 is TGTGCCAGCAGCTTAGCAGTCCGGGACAGGGGATTTGATGCTTTCTTT.

The J gene is TRBJ2-7, the V gene TRBV29-1, with 8 positions matching TRBD2. V lost 4 bases and J lost 4; bases outside the gene matches: 9. The CDR3 totals 14 residues. Germline lookup yields CDR1 SQVTM and CDR2 ANQGSEA. The CDR3 coding sequence is TGCAGCGTTGGGGGGTCTAGCGGGTCGTACGAGCAGTACTTC. It yields the protein CSVGGSSGSYEQYF.

The chain uses TRBV27 and TRBJ1-4; a possible D gene is TRBD1 (5 bases). Germline V gene lookup returns CDR1 MNHEY and CDR2 SMNVEV (reference sequence). V was shortened by 4 bases and J by 4 bases, with 10 bases between the two germline ends. The CDR3 length is 14 residues. The CDR3, as DNA: TGTGCCAGCAGTTCAGGGCGGCTTAATGAAAAACTGTTTTTT. Translation gives CASSSGRLNEKLFF.

The chain employs TRBV7-8 and TRBJ2-5; 7 bases align to TRBD2. Germline CDR1 reads SGHVS; CDR2 reads FQNEAQ. V lost 2 bases to trimming and J lost 2 bases; unmatched junction nucleotides: 8. CDR3 size: 16 residues. The CDR3 nucleotides read TGTGCCAGCAGCTTACGCGGGAGAGAGGAACAAGAGACCCAGTACTTC. It encodes CASSLRGREEQETQYF.